Listed below are T cell receptor beta chains from one sample, sequenced in a study of control samples from healthy donors and cancer patients. The repertoire was sequenced with immunoSEQ multiplex PCR; TCRdb's copy has only in-frame clones and lacks some. The data show more than 95,000 clones, more than 85% seen once. Sequenced input: blood. These TCRs come from a man under 40 in good health. CDR3s include the opening cysteine and the closing phenylalanine or tryptophan. The D gene is left open where the match is weak. Size is omitted from some rows. Given values are once, few, many or a class for expanded clones.

j_call: TRBJ2-7; v_call: TRBV7-9; clone_size: .; cdr3_length: 11; d_call: .; cdr3_aa: CASSESYEQYF; cdr3_nt: TGTGCCAGCAGCGAGTCCTACGAGCAGTACTTC
j_call: TRBJ2-5; v_call: TRBV6-5; clone_size: once; cdr3_length: 14; d_call: .; cdr3_aa: CASIKRTYQETQYF; cdr3_nt: TGTGCCAGCATTAAGCGGACGTACCAAGAGACCCAGTACTTC
j_call: TRBJ2-3; v_call: TRBV27; clone_size: .; cdr3_length: 15; d_call: .; cdr3_aa: CASSPEELITDTQYF; cdr3_nt: TGTGCCAGCAGCCCCGAGGAACTCATCACAGATACGCAGTATTTT
j_call: TRBJ1-1; v_call: TRBV23-1; clone_size: .; cdr3_length: 19; d_call: TRBD1; cdr3_aa: CASSEGGEGDSLMNTEAFF; cdr3_nt: TGCGCCAGCAGTGAAGGGGGGGAGGGGGACAGCCTCATGAACACTGAAGCTTTCTTT
j_call: TRBJ2-2; v_call: TRBV12-2; clone_size: .; cdr3_length: 18; d_call: .; cdr3_aa: CASRLEGWRDGNTGELFF; cdr3_nt: TGTGCAAGTCGCTTAGAGGGGTGGAGGGACGGAAACACCGGGGAGCTGTTTTTT
j_call: TRBJ1-4; v_call: TRBV30; clone_size: .; cdr3_length: 15; d_call: .; cdr3_aa: CAWDEPQGGGEKLFF; cdr3_nt: TGTGCCTGGGATGAGCCACAGGGAGGAGGCGAAAAACTGTTTTTT
j_call: TRBJ2-7; v_call: TRBV19; clone_size: .; cdr3_length: 16; d_call: TRBD1; cdr3_aa: CASSSRTGGSPYEQYF; cdr3_nt: TGTGCCAGTAGTAGTAGGACAGGGGGCTCCCCCTACGAGCAGTACTTC
j_call: TRBJ2-5; v_call: TRBV4-1; clone_size: .; cdr3_length: 17; d_call: TRBD2; cdr3_aa: CASSQVTSGGERETQYF; cdr3_nt: TGCGCCAGCAGCCAAGTAACTAGCGGGGGGGAAAGAGAGACCCAGTACTTC
j_call: TRBJ1-5; v_call: TRBV6-5; clone_size: .; cdr3_length: 11; d_call: .; cdr3_aa: CASRLNQPQHF; cdr3_nt: TGTGCCAGCAGACTCAATCAGCCCCAGCATTTT
j_call: TRBJ1-2; v_call: TRBV6-1; clone_size: .; cdr3_length: 16; d_call: .; cdr3_aa: CASSEARGPPKDGYTF; cdr3_nt: TGTGCCAGCAGTGAAGCGAGGGGACCGCCTAAAGATGGCTACACCTTC
j_call: TRBJ1-2; v_call: TRBV27; clone_size: .; cdr3_length: 17; d_call: .; cdr3_aa: CASSPTIIIMDSYGYTF; cdr3_nt: TGTGCCAGCAGTCCCACTATAATAATCATGGACAGCTATGGCTACACCTTC
j_call: TRBJ2-3; v_call: TRBV6-2/TRBV6-3; clone_size: once; cdr3_length: 16; d_call: TRBD2; cdr3_aa: CASSYESGGAVDTQYF; cdr3_nt: TGTGCCAGCAGTTATGAAAGCGGGGGGGCCGTAGATACGCAGTATTTT
j_call: TRBJ1-1; v_call: TRBV2; clone_size: .; cdr3_length: 13; d_call: .; cdr3_aa: CASSAGGNTEAFF; cdr3_nt: TGTGCCAGCAGTGCCGGGGGGAACACTGAAGCTTTCTTT
j_call: TRBJ1-2; v_call: TRBV14; clone_size: .; cdr3_length: 15; d_call: TRBD1; cdr3_aa: CASSPPGTGGYGYTF; cdr3_nt: TGTGCCAGCAGCCCTCCTGGGACAGGGGGCTATGGCTACACCTTC
j_call: TRBJ2-5; v_call: TRBV2; clone_size: .; cdr3_length: 14; d_call: .; cdr3_aa: CASSGGLGQETQYF; cdr3_nt: TGTGCCAGCAGTGGGGGGTTGGGGCAAGAGACCCAGTACTTC
j_call: TRBJ2-7; v_call: TRBV5-6; clone_size: .; cdr3_length: 13; d_call: .; cdr3_aa: CASSSAGSYEQYF; cdr3_nt: TGTGCCAGCAGCTCGGCCGGGTCCTACGAGCAGTACTTC
j_call: TRBJ2-7; v_call: TRBV28; clone_size: .; cdr3_length: 15; d_call: TRBD2; cdr3_aa: CASSSLGGSSYEQYF; cdr3_nt: TGTGCCAGCAGCTCACTCGGGGGGAGCTCCTACGAGCAGTACTTC
j_call: TRBJ1-2; v_call: TRBV2; clone_size: .; cdr3_length: 12; d_call: .; cdr3_aa: CASSGGNYGYTF; cdr3_nt: TGTGCCAGCAGTGGGGGGAACTATGGCTACACCTTC
j_call: TRBJ2-2; v_call: TRBV19; clone_size: once; cdr3_length: 18; d_call: TRBD1; cdr3_aa: CASSGWGQVIRSTGELFF; cdr3_nt: TGTGCCAGTAGTGGATGGGGACAGGTGATCCGAAGCACCGGGGAGCTGTTTTTT
j_call: TRBJ1-2; v_call: TRBV25-1; clone_size: once; cdr3_length: 14; d_call: TRBD1; cdr3_aa: CASSGQGVLYGYTF; cdr3_nt: TGTGCCAGCAGCGGACAGGGTGTATTATATGGCTACACCTTC
j_call: TRBJ2-5; v_call: TRBV18; clone_size: .; cdr3_length: 15; d_call: .; cdr3_aa: CASSRGSGSKETQYF; cdr3_nt: TGTGCCAGCTCACGAGGTTCCGGATCCAAAGAGACCCAGTACTTC
j_call: TRBJ1-6; v_call: TRBV9; clone_size: .; cdr3_length: 15; d_call: .; cdr3_aa: CASSPLWVHNSPLHF; cdr3_nt: TGTGCCAGCAGCCCCCTCTGGGTCCATAATTCACCCCTCCACTTT
j_call: TRBJ1-2; v_call: TRBV5-1; clone_size: .; cdr3_length: 14; d_call: .; cdr3_aa: CASSLGGVYYGYTF; cdr3_nt: TGCGCCAGCAGCTTGGGAGGGGTATACTATGGCTACACCTTC
j_call: TRBJ1-5; v_call: TRBV15; clone_size: .; cdr3_length: 17; d_call: .; cdr3_aa: CATSRDDSGQSNQPQHF; cdr3_nt: TGTGCCACCAGCAGAGATGATTCGGGCCAGAGCAATCAGCCCCAGCATTTT
j_call: TRBJ1-6; v_call: TRBV3-1/TRBV3-2; clone_size: .; cdr3_length: 16; d_call: TRBD1; cdr3_aa: CASSQDLGTGKSPLHF; cdr3_nt: TGTGCCAGCAGCCAAGACTTAGGGACAGGGAAATCACCCCTCCACTTT
j_call: TRBJ1-1; v_call: TRBV7-9; clone_size: .; cdr3_length: 14; d_call: .; cdr3_aa: CASSLGTTGAEAFF; cdr3_nt: TGTGCCAGCAGCTTAGGGACTACGGGGGCTGAAGCTTTCTTT
j_call: TRBJ2-5; v_call: TRBV6-2/TRBV6-3; clone_size: once; cdr3_length: 16; d_call: .; cdr3_aa: CASSYPRGGLQETQYF; cdr3_nt: TGTGCCAGCAGTTACCCTAGAGGGGGGCTACAAGAGACCCAGTACTTC
j_call: TRBJ2-7; v_call: TRBV10-1; clone_size: .; cdr3_length: 15; d_call: TRBD1; cdr3_aa: CASILQKTGSYEQYF; cdr3_nt: TGCGCCAGCATCCTACAAAAGACAGGGAGCTACGAGCAGTACTTC
j_call: TRBJ2-5; v_call: TRBV30; clone_size: .; cdr3_length: 13; d_call: .; cdr3_aa: CAWMSEAQETQYF; cdr3_nt: TGTGCCTGGATGTCGGAGGCACAAGAGACCCAGTACTTC
j_call: TRBJ2-3; v_call: TRBV3-1/TRBV3-2; clone_size: .; cdr3_length: 12; d_call: .; cdr3_aa: CASSRVTDTQYF; cdr3_nt: TGTGCCAGCAGCAGAGTCACAGATACGCAGTATTTT
j_call: TRBJ1-1; v_call: TRBV4-2; clone_size: .; cdr3_length: 14; d_call: .; cdr3_aa: CASSPQGSDPLAFF; cdr3_nt: TGTGCCAGCAGCCCCCAAGGCTCGGATCCCCTAGCTTTCTTT
j_call: TRBJ1-3; v_call: TRBV2; clone_size: .; cdr3_length: 11; d_call: .; cdr3_aa: CASSQLGTIYF; cdr3_nt: TGTGCCAGCAGTCAACTGGGCACCATATATTTT
j_call: TRBJ1-1; v_call: TRBV19; clone_size: .; cdr3_length: 13; d_call: .; cdr3_aa: CASSETAHTEAFF; cdr3_nt: TGTGCCAGTAGTGAGACCGCGCATACTGAAGCTTTCTTT
j_call: TRBJ1-2; v_call: TRBV2; clone_size: .; cdr3_length: 14; d_call: TRBD1; cdr3_aa: CASRNRGSNYGYTF; cdr3_nt: TGTGCCAGCCGAAACAGGGGGAGCAACTATGGCTACACCTTC
j_call: TRBJ1-4; v_call: TRBV14; clone_size: .; cdr3_length: 15; d_call: .; cdr3_aa: CASSQIRATNEKLFF; cdr3_nt: TGTGCCAGCAGCCAAATCAGGGCAACTAATGAAAAACTGTTTTTT
j_call: TRBJ1-2; v_call: TRBV4-1; clone_size: .; cdr3_length: 15; d_call: .; cdr3_aa: CASSQDVMEGYGYTF; cdr3_nt: TGCGCCAGCAGCCAAGATGTAATGGAGGGCTATGGCTACACCTTC
j_call: TRBJ1-6; v_call: TRBV24-1; clone_size: .; cdr3_length: 13; d_call: .; cdr3_aa: CATQDGYNSPLHF; cdr3_nt: TGTGCCACCCAGGACGGATATAATTCACCCCTCCACTTT
j_call: TRBJ2-1; v_call: TRBV12-3/TRBV12-4; clone_size: .; cdr3_length: 12; d_call: TRBD2; cdr3_aa: CASTLGGNEQFF; cdr3_nt: TGTGCCAGCACCCTGGGGGGGAATGAGCAGTTCTTC
j_call: TRBJ1-1; v_call: TRBV15; clone_size: once; cdr3_length: 13; d_call: .; cdr3_aa: CATSREDNTEAFF; cdr3_nt: TGTGCCACCAGCAGAGAGGACAACACTGAAGCTTTCTTT
j_call: TRBJ1-5; v_call: TRBV30; clone_size: .; cdr3_length: 13; d_call: .; cdr3_aa: CAWSVGSNQPQHF; cdr3_nt: TGTGCCTGGAGTGTTGGAAGCAATCAGCCCCAGCATTTT
j_call: TRBJ1-6; v_call: TRBV5-1; clone_size: .; cdr3_length: 14; d_call: .; cdr3_aa: CASSLDLGNSPLHF; cdr3_nt: TGCGCCAGCAGCTTGGACCTGGGGAATTCACCCCTCCACTTT
j_call: TRBJ2-5; v_call: TRBV7-9; clone_size: .; cdr3_length: 14; d_call: .; cdr3_aa: CASSLGSIGGTQYF; cdr3_nt: TGTGCCAGCAGCTTAGGAAGTATTGGGGGGACCCAGTACTTC
j_call: TRBJ1-1; v_call: TRBV5-4; clone_size: .; cdr3_length: 14; d_call: .; cdr3_aa: CAWWDVNRHTEAFF; cdr3_nt: TGTGCCTGGTGGGACGTAAACCGTCACACTGAAGCTTTCTTT
j_call: TRBJ2-7; v_call: TRBV2; clone_size: .; cdr3_length: 13; d_call: .; cdr3_aa: CATARDTRTEQYF; cdr3_nt: TGTGCCACAGCCCGGGACACCCGAACGGAGCAGTACTTC
j_call: TRBJ2-3; v_call: TRBV4-2; clone_size: .; cdr3_length: 17; d_call: TRBD2; cdr3_aa: CASSQRLAGSSTDTQYF; cdr3_nt: TGTGCCAGCAGCCAACGGCTAGCGGGTTCCTCCACAGATACGCAGTATTTT
j_call: TRBJ2-7; v_call: TRBV5-5; clone_size: .; cdr3_length: 11; d_call: .; cdr3_aa: CASSSLNEQYF; cdr3_nt: TGTGCCAGCAGCTCCCTCAACGAGCAGTACTTC
j_call: TRBJ2-5; v_call: TRBV5-1; clone_size: .; cdr3_length: 14; d_call: .; cdr3_aa: CASSLVQGVETQYF; cdr3_nt: TGCGCCAGCAGCTTGGTACAGGGAGTAGAGACCCAGTACTTC
j_call: TRBJ1-6; v_call: TRBV4-1; clone_size: .; cdr3_length: 15; d_call: .; cdr3_aa: CASSQERVIRSPLHF; cdr3_nt: TGCGCCAGCAGCCAAGAGAGGGTAATCCGGTCACCCCTCCACTTT
j_call: TRBJ1-1; v_call: TRBV19; clone_size: .; cdr3_length: 13; d_call: TRBD1; cdr3_aa: CASNLQGWTEAFF; cdr3_nt: TGTGCCAGTAACCTACAGGGGTGGACTGAAGCTTTCTTT
j_call: TRBJ2-1; v_call: TRBV19; clone_size: .; cdr3_length: 13; d_call: .; cdr3_aa: CASRNRGGNEQFF; cdr3_nt: TGTGCCAGTAGAAACAGGGGGGGCAATGAGCAGTTCTTC